Here is one T cell receptor beta chain with its context. The antigen is unknown. CDR3 length: 16 residues. The V gene end was trimmed by 5 bases and the J gene end by 9 bases; junction bases not matched to a gene: 11. CDR1 LGHNA and CDR2 YNFKEQ come from the germline V gene. This sample was included in a study of T cell repertoires in cytomegalovirus infection. On the study more broadly: CMV epitopes that were recently identified and HLA-C-restricted were used alongside well-studied HLA-B-restricted ones. The study's findings and limits: HLA-C-restricted TCR beta clonotypes specific for CMV led the ex vivo response.

TCRdb independently ran MiXCR on the reads; one entry per CDR3 protein. The sample yields 900,000 to 950,000 distinct CDR3 sequences, around 31% seen once. The V call is TRBV4-2, the J call TRBJ2-1, with 12 nucleotides matching TRBD2. This receptor was obtained from a human donor in good health (CMV status not recorded). Some clones in this sample may be carry-over from other donors' samples. This specimen was cultured CD8+ T cells from PBMCs, taken from culture after CMV antigen stimulation. CDR3 DNA sequence: TGTGCCAGCAGCACTCGGACTAGCGGGGCCAAGGGTGAGCAGTTCTTC. Amino acids: CASSTRTSGAKGEQFF.